Each of the 29 T cell receptor beta chains below was sequenced from the same sample in a study of response to subunit inactivated influenza vaccine. TCRdb ran MiXCR on the RT-PCR reads and lists one entry per CDR3 protein. The table includes 500,000 to 600,000 distinct CDR3 sequences, about 14% detected once. Sequenced material: PBMCs from blood, taken about 13 days after vaccination. These receptors originate from a man aged 45-65 years who received an inactivated influenza vaccine.

The chain links TRBV5-4 to TRBJ1-4; 10 bases align to TRBD1. The germline V gene has CDR1 SGHNT and CDR2 YYREEE (reference sequence). This CDR3 is 14 amino acids long. The J segment lost 6 bases and the V segment lost 2 bases, leaving 1 base of the junction unmatched. CDR3 loop: CASSLGQGDEKLFF. The CDR3 DNA reads as TGTGCCAGCAGCTTAGGACAGGGGGATGAAAAACTGTTTTTT.

J is TRBJ2-1 and V is TRBV20-1; 7 bases are a match to TRBD2. This CDR3 spans 14 amino acids. The J segment lost 4 bases and the V segment lost 7 bases, leaving 10 bases of the junction unmatched. Germline V lookup: CDR1 DFQATT, CDR2 SNEGSKA (reference sequence). In DNA, the CDR3 is TGCAGTGTATCGGGGGGAGGACCGTACAATGAGCAGTTCTTC. Translation gives CSVSGGGPYNEQFF.

The rearrangement links TRBV11-2 to TRBJ2-7, with unresolved D. This CDR3 region has 12 residues. Germline CDR1 SGHAT, CDR2 FQNNGV. Between the trimmed V and J ends, which lost 1 base and 3 bases, there was a span of 4 bases. CDR3 sequence (DNA): TGTGCCAGCAGCTTAGTAATCTACGAGCAGTACTTC. Amino acid sequence: CASSLVIYEQYF. Full variable domain (outside the CDR3, taken from reference TRBV11-2 and TRBJ2-7): EAGVAQSPRYKIIEKRQSVAFWCNPISGHATLYWYQQILGQGPKLLIQFQNNGVVDDSQLPKDRFSAERLKGVDSTLKIQPAKLEDSAVYLCASSLVIYEQYFGPGTRLTVT.

This clonotype has a single count. J is TRBJ2-7 and V is TRBV5-1, with D hard to call. The germline CDR1 and CDR2 sequences are SGHRS and YFSETQ. The V gene lost 5 bases and the J gene lost 2 bases, with 14 bases spanning the gap. The CDR3 is 14 amino acids. The CDR3 loop reads CASSQESDPYEQYF. The CDR3 DNA is TGCGCCAGCAGTCAAGAGAGCGACCCCTACGAGCAGTACTTC.

The chain combines TRBV20-1 with TRBJ2-2, with TRBD2 identical over 15 bases. Germline V gives CDR1 DFQATT, CDR2 SNEGSKA (reference sequence). The CDR3 totals 14 residues. CDR3 protein: CSAGLAGGAGELFF. CDR3 DNA sequence: TGCAGCGCTGGACTAGCGGGGGGGGCCGGGGAGCTGTTTTTT.

The table lists this clonotype with many counts. This chain links TRBV28 with TRBJ2-2; TRBD1 might be the D (6 bases). The V end was cut by 8 bases, the J end by 5 bases, with 9 bases between. CDR3 length: 12 residues. Germline CDR1 reads MDHEN; CDR2 reads SYDVKM. The CDR3 protein is CASLRGTGELFF. CDR3 DNA: TGTGCCAGCCTCAGGGGAACCGGGGAGCTGTTTTTT.

This clonotype turned up a few times. J is TRBJ1-3 and V is TRBV2; 9 bases agree with TRBD1. V gave up 8 bases and J gave up 0 bases; unmatched junction bases: 11. The CDR3 is 17 residues long. Germline CDR1 reads SNHLY; CDR2 reads FYNNEI. CDR3 amino acids: CASRDRVTLISGNTIYF. The CDR3 DNA is TGTGCCAGCCGGGACAGGGTAACCCTAATCTCTGGAAACACCATATATTTT.

This clonotype was observed a few times. The chain combines TRBV5-1 with TRBJ2-5; no firm D call. Deletions cut 4 bases from V and 3 bases from J, with 13 bases between. Germline V gene data show CDR1 as SGHRS and CDR2 as YFSETQ. The CDR3 covers 14 residues. DNA for the CDR3: TGCGCCAGCAGCATGACTCGAGGCAAAGAGACCCAGTACTTC. It translates to CASSMTRGKETQYF.

This chain joins TRBV5-1 and TRBJ2-3; D might be TRBD2 (6 bases). This CDR3 comprises 15 residues. CDR1 is SGHRS, CDR2 YFSETQ, per germline. Trimming removed 3 bases at V and 2 bases at J, with 13 bases between. The CDR3, as DNA: TGCGCCAGCAGCTCGACCGGGGGTTCCACAGATACGCAGTATTTT. Amino acid sequence: CASSSTGGSTDTQYF.

This chain connects TRBV24-1 to TRBJ1-5, with TRBD1 matching over 8 bases. This CDR3 has 15 residues. The V segment lost 6 bases and the J segment 5 bases; nucleotides outside the gene matches: 8. Per germline, CDR1 KGHDR and CDR2 SFDVKD. CDR3 region: CATSPRGRGHQPQHF. The CDR3 nucleotides read TGTGCCACCAGTCCCCGGGGCAGGGGGCATCAGCCCCAGCATTTT.

This clonotype was seen a few times. The chain employs TRBV28 and TRBJ1-6; D is possibly TRBD1 (5 bases). The CDR3 has 15 residues. Germline V gene data show CDR1 as MDHEN and CDR2 as SYDVKM. Trimming removed 2 bases from V and 7 bases from J, with 12 bases in between. The CDR3 region is CASSLVRGGNSPLHF. Here the CDR3 DNA reads TGTGCCAGCAGTTTAGTTCGGGGGGGGAATTCACCCCTCCACTTT. The full variable domain, its missing parts supplied by reference TRBV28 and TRBJ1-6, is DVKVTQSSRYLVKRTGEKVFLECVQDMDHENMFWYRQDPGLGLRLIYFSYDVKMKEKGDIPEGYSVSREKKERFSLILESASTNQTSMYLCASSLVRGGNSPLHFGNGTRLTVT.

J is TRBJ2-3 and V is TRBV6-6; 9 bases match TRBD2. CDR3 length: 12 residues. The V segment lost 10 bases and the J segment 5 bases; nucleotides outside the gene matches: 4. Per germline, CDR1 MNHNY and CDR2 SVGAGI (reference sequence). The CDR3 region is CAIQLAGDTQYF. As DNA, the CDR3 is TGTGCCATCCAACTAGCGGGAGATACGCAGTATTTT.

The table lists this clonotype with many counts. The chain uses TRBV7-9 and TRBJ2-5; 9 positions agree with TRBD2. Unmatched junction bases numbered 2, after V lost 1 base and J lost 2 bases. The CDR3 sequence is 15 residues long. The germline CDR1 and CDR2 sequences are SEHNR and FQNEAQ (reference sequence). In DNA, the CDR3 is TGTGCCAGCAGCTTAGGACTAGCGGATCAAGAGACCCAGTACTTC. It specifies CASSLGLADQETQYF.

A few counts support this clonotype. The V gene is TRBV6-1, the J gene TRBJ1-5; 9 bases line up with TRBD1. Per the germline V gene, CDR1 is MNHNS and CDR2 is SASEGT. This CDR3 has 13 amino acids. Losses at the gene ends were 6 bases for V and 13 bases for J; bases not matched to a gene: 10. In nucleotides, the CDR3 is TGTGCCAGCAGAGATCCGGGACAGGGAGGTCAGCATTTT. Translation gives CASRDPGQGGQHF.

The V gene is TRBV3-1, the J gene TRBJ1-3; D not resolved. Germline-derived CDR1 and CDR2 are LGHDT and YNNKEL (reference sequence). The CDR3 contains 15 residues. V gave up 1 base and J gave up 3 bases, with 10 bases separating them. The CDR3 sequence is CASSQGYSYGNTIYF. DNA of the CDR3: TGTGCCAGCAGCCAAGGTTACAGCTATGGAAACACCATATATTTT.

Only a few counts were recorded for this clonotype. The V and J genes are TRBV6-6 and TRBJ2-3; maybe TRBD1 (6 bases). Trimming pared 7 bases from V and 1 base from J, leaving 9 bases between. The CDR3 is 13 amino acids. CDR1 and CDR2 from the germline V gene are MNHNY and SVGAGI (reference sequence). The CDR3 spells CASTRQGTDTQYF. CDR3 coding DNA: TGTGCCAGCACCCGACAGGGCACAGATACGCAGTATTTT.

This clonotype was seen at least ten times. This chain links TRBV15 with TRBJ2-1; tentative D call: TRBD2 (5 bases). Trimming shortened V by 1 base and J by 7 bases, and 11 bases separated the two germline ends. Germline CDR1 and CDR2: LNHNV and YYDKDF (reference sequence). The CDR3 covers 14 residues. The CDR3 DNA is TGTGCCACCAGCAGAGTAGGCCGGAGGAATGAGCAGTTCTTC. It translates to CATSRVGRRNEQFF. Full variable domain (rest looked up from reference TRBV15 and TRBJ2-1): DAMVIQNPRYQVTQFGKPVTLSCSQTLNHNVMYWYQQKSSQAPKLLFHYYDKDFNNEADTPDNFQSRRPNTSFCFLDIRSPGLGDTAMYLCATSRVGRRNEQFFGPGTRLTVL.

The J gene is TRBJ2-2, the V gene TRBV7-2; 8 positions agree with TRBD1. V gave up 2 bases and J gave up 7 bases; unmatched junction bases: 6. This CDR3 region has 15 residues. Germline lookup yields CDR1 SGHTA and CDR2 FQGNSA. CDR3 coding DNA: TGTGCCAGCAGCTTAAGCAGGGGGCGTAGCGGGGAGCTGTTTTTT. This gives the protein CASSLSRGRSGELFF.

This clonotype turned up a few times. The rearrangement uses TRBV20-1 and TRBJ2-7, with D perhaps matching TRBD2 (5 bases). V dropped 1 base and J dropped 5 bases, with 18 bases sitting between them. CDR3 size: 15 residues. Per the germline V gene, CDR1 is DFQATT and CDR2 is SNEGSKA (reference sequence). CDR3 loop: CSARGVHQGLHEQYF. The CDR3 DNA follows: TGCAGTGCTAGAGGGGTCCACCAAGGACTCCACGAGCAGTACTTC.

The V and J genes are TRBV4-2 and TRBJ2-7; 10 bases are a match to TRBD2. This CDR3 region has 16 residues. Germline CDR1 and CDR2: LGHNA and YNFKEQ. J was trimmed by 4 bases and V by 0 bases; bases with no gene match: 6. The CDR3 here is CASSQEGLAGVYEQYF. CDR3 DNA: TGTGCCAGCAGCCAAGAAGGCCTAGCGGGGGTATACGAGCAGTACTTC.

This clonotype has ten or more counts. V usage is TRBV21-1 and J usage is TRBJ2-5; the D segment call TRBD1 is taken from the table without a DNA check. TRBV21-1 is labeled a pseudogene. The CDR3 is 14 residues long. The CDR3 DNA follows: TGTGCCAGCAGCAAAAATCCGGGCAAAGAGACCCAGTACTTC. It yields the protein CASSKNPGKETQYF.

This CDR3 is CASRARGLAGGVAEQFF. The CDR3 coding sequence is TGTGCCAGCAGGGCTCGGGGGCTAGCGGGAGGAGTCGCTGAGCAGTTCTTC. The chain recombines TRBV12-3 or TRBV12-4 with TRBJ2-1, with 11 bases matching TRBD2. CDR3 length: 17 amino acids. V dropped 6 bases and J dropped 9; count of bases not matched to a gene: 16.

This clonotype was recorded a few times. This rearrangement joins TRBV30 to TRBJ1-5; D unresolved. CDR1 is GTSNPN and CDR2 is SVGIG in the germline V gene (reference sequence). V shed 0 bases and J shed 0 bases, with 3 bases lying between them. This CDR3 contains 13 residues. The CDR3 DNA reads as TGTGCCTGGAGTGTGAATAGCAATCAGCCCCAGCATTTT. This codes for CAWSVNSNQPQHF.

V usage is TRBV7-8 and J usage is TRBJ2-3, with TRBD2 as a possible D gene (6 bases). In germline, CDR1 is SGHVS, CDR2 FQNEAQ. The V end lost 7 bases, the J end lost 3 bases, and 20 bases lay between the germline ends. The CDR3 is made up of 16 amino acids. As DNA, the CDR3 is TGTGCCAGCACCCTTAGCGGAGCCCCCCAGACAGATACGCAGTATTTT. Its translation: CASTLSGAPQTDTQYF.

This chain connects TRBV20-1 to TRBJ2-7; 8 bases are a match to TRBD2. The CDR3 loop spans 15 amino acids. Per the germline V gene, CDR1 is DFQATT and CDR2 is SNEGSKA (reference sequence). Unmatched junction bases numbered 9, after V lost 1 base and J lost 4 bases. For the CDR3, the DNA is TGCAGTGCTAGAGCTCGGCGGGAGGTTCAGTACGAGCAGTACTTC. Amino acids: CSARARREVQYEQYF.

This clonotype came up a few times. The chain links TRBV5-1 to TRBJ1-1; D gene unclear. This CDR3 comprises 15 residues. Germline V gene sequence: CDR1 SGHRS, CDR2 YFSETQ. Trimming cost V 0 bases and J 6 bases, with 15 bases left between them. CDR3 bases: TGCGCCAGCAGCTTGGCCGTTTCAGGACTCGCTGAAGCTTTCTTT. Its translation: CASSLAVSGLAEAFF.

This rearrangement joins TRBV20-1 to TRBJ2-7; 9 positions agree with TRBD1. From germline, CDR1 is DFQATT and CDR2 SNEGSKA (reference sequence). This CDR3 is built from 14 residues. V was clipped by 3 bases and J by 3 bases; unmatched bases: 6. CDR3: CSASKRTGVYEQYF. The CDR3 nucleotides are TGCAGTGCTAGCAAGCGGACAGGGGTCTACGAGCAGTACTTC.

In its sample, this clonotype was seen many times. The chain recombines TRBV10-3 with TRBJ2-1, with TRBD1 as a possible D gene (6 bases). Looked up from germline, CDR1 is ENHRY and CDR2 is SYGVKD. The CDR3 is made up of 14 amino acids. V was pared by 8 bases and J by 15 bases, with 26 bases between. This chain's CDR3 is CAIETPGQDPRMFF. The CDR3, as DNA: TGTGCCATCGAAACACCGGGACAAGACCCAAGAATGTTCTTC.

This clonotype occurred a few times. The genes are TRBV28 and TRBJ2-4; D unclear. Trimming shortened V by 9 bases and J by 0 bases, and 9 bases separated the two germline ends. The V gene's germline CDR1 is MDHEN and CDR2 SYDVKM. This CDR3 is built from 13 residues. The CDR3 sequence: CASEDLAKNIQYF. The CDR3 DNA reads as TGTGCCAGTGAGGACCTAGCCAAAAACATTCAGTACTTC. Variable domain in full (rest from reference TRBV28 and TRBJ2-4): DVKVTQSSRYLVKRTGEKVFLECVQDMDHENMFWYRQDPGLGLRLIYFSYDVKMKEKGDIPEGYSVSREKKERFSLILESASTNQTSMYLCASEDLAKNIQYFGAGTRLSVL.